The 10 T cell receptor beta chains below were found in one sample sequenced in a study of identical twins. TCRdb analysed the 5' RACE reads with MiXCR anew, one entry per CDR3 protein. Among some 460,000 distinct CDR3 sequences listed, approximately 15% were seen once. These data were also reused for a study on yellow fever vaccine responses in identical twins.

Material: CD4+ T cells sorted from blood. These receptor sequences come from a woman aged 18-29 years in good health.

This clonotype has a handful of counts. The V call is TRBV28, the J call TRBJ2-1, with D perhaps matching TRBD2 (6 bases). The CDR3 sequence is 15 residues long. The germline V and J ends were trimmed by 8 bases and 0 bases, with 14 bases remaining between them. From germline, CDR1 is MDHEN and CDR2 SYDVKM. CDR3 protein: CASAGGMGSYNEQFF. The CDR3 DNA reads TGTGCCAGCGCCGGAGGGATGGGCTCCTACAATGAGCAGTTCTTC.

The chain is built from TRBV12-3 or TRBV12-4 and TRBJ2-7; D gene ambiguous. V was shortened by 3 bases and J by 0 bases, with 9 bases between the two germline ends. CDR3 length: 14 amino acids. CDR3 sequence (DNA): TGTGCCAGCAGTTTTGAAGGGTTCTCCTACGAGCAGTACTTC. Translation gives CASSFEGFSYEQYF.

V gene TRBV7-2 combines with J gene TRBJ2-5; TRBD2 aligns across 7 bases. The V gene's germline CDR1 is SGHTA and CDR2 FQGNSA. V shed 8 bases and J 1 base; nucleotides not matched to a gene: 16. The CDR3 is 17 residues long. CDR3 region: CASSSWALATRQETQYF. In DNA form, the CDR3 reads TGTGCCAGCTCCTCTTGGGCACTAGCGACCCGCCAAGAGACCCAGTACTTC.

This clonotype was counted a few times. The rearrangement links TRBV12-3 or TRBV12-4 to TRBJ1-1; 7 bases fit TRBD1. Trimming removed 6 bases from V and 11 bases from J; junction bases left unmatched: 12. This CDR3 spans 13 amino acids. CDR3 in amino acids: CASSLTPTGQAFF. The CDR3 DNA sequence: TGTGCCAGCAGCCTTACTCCGACAGGGCAGGCTTTCTTT.

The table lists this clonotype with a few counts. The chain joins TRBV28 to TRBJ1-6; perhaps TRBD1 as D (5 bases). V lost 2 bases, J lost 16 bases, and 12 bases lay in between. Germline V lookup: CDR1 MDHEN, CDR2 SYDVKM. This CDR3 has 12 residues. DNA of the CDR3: TGTGCCAGCAGTTTAGGGGGGAATTGGCTCCACTTT. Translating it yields CASSLGGNWLHF. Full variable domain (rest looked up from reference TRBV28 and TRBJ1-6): DVKVTQSSRYLVKRTGEKVFLECVQDMDHENMFWYRQDPGLGLRLIYFSYDVKMKEKGDIPEGYSVSREKKERFSLILESASTNQTSMYLCASSLGGNWLHFGNGTRLTVT.

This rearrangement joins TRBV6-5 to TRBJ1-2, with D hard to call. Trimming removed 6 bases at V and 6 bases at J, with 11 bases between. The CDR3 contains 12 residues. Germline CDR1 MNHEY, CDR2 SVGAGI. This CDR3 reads CASRLDPHGYTF. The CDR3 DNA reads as TGTGCCAGCAGATTGGATCCCCATGGCTACACCTTC.

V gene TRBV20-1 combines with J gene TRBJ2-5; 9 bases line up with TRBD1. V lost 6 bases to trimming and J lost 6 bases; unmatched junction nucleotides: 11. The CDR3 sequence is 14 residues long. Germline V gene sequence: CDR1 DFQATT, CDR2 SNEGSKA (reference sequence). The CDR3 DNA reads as TGCAGTGCCCCAGGGACAGGGAAGAAGAAGACCCAGTACTTC. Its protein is CSAPGTGKKKTQYF.

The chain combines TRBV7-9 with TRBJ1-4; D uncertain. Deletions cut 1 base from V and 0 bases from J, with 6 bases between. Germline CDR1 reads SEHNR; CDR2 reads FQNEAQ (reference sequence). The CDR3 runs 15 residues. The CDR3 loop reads CASSLGRATNEKLFF. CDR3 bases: TGTGCCAGCAGCTTAGGGCGAGCAACTAATGAAAAACTGTTTTTT.

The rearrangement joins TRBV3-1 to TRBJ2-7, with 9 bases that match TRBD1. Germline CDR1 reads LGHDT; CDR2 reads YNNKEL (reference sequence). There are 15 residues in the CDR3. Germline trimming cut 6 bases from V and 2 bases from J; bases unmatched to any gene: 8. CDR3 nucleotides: TGTGCCAGCAGTCCCGACAGGGGGGCTACCTACGAGCAGTACTTC. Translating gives CASSPDRGATYEQYF.

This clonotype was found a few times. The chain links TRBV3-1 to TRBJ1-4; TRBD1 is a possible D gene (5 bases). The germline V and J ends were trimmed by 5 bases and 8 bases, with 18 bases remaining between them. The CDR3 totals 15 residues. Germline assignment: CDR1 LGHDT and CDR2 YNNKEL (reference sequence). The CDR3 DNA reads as TGTGCCAGCAGCGGACAACCTAGGGCTGGAGAAAAACTGTTTTTT. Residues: CASSGQPRAGEKLFF.